One sample yielded the 16 T cell receptor beta chains listed below, sequenced in a study of blood T cells in healthy people across ages. A second PCR, run for 7 to 11 cycles, used a sample-barcoded 5' primer plus a J-beta primer mix. TCRdb ran MiXCR on the 5' RACE reads and lists one entry per CDR3 protein. The sample contains hundreds of thousands of distinct CDR3 sequences, around 62% of which appear only once. Source material: blood. These receptors came from a man under 40 in good health.

V usage is TRBV29-1 and J usage is TRBJ2-3; 9 nucleotides agree with TRBD2. Trimming removed 7 bases from V and 3 bases from J; junction bases left unmatched: 14. Germline V lookup: CDR1 SQVTM, CDR2 ANQGSEA. The CDR3 totals 16 residues. The CDR3 sequence is CSATTSGGPFTDTQYF. The CDR3 DNA sequence: TGCAGCGCTACCACCAGCGGGGGGCCTTTTACAGATACGCAGTATTTT.

The chain uses TRBV6-5 and TRBJ2-2; 10 bases map to TRBD1. Losses at the gene ends were 2 bases for V and 3 bases for J; bases not matched to a gene: 6. CDR1 is MNHEY, CDR2 SVGAGI, per germline. This CDR3 comprises 17 residues. In nucleotides, the CDR3 is TGTGCCAGCAGTTACCCTTTAGACAGGGGGCACACCGGGGAGCTGTTTTTT. This encodes CASSYPLDRGHTGELFF.

V gene TRBV6-5 combines with J gene TRBJ1-2; 10 bases match TRBD1. V gave up 6 bases and J gave up 8 bases; unmatched junction bases: 6. The CDR3 is made up of 13 amino acids. From germline, CDR1 is MNHEY and CDR2 SVGAGI. The CDR3 DNA is TGTGCCAGCAGACCGGACAGGGGGGGCGGCTACACCTTC. As protein: CASRPDRGGGYTF.

The chain recombines TRBV6-5 with TRBJ2-7; D may be TRBD1 (6 bases). Germline V gene data show CDR1 as MNHEY and CDR2 as SVGAGI. CDR3 length equals 15 residues. Trimming cost V 6 bases and J 3 bases, with 18 bases left between them. The CDR3 nucleotides read TGTGCCAGCAGCCGCCCGGGACACTACTTCTACGAGCAGTACTTC. Amino acids: CASSRPGHYFYEQYF.

This rearrangement joins TRBV20-1 to TRBJ1-2; D unresolved. The CDR3 consists of 13 residues. The germline gives CDR1 DFQATT, CDR2 SNEGSKA (reference sequence). Trimming pared 6 bases from V and 0 bases from J, leaving 11 bases between. The CDR3 nucleotides are TGCAGTGCGGAAGAGATAGCTAACTATGGCTACACCTTC. Amino acid sequence: CSAEEIANYGYTF.

This clonotype has a count of ten or more. The J gene is TRBJ2-7, the V gene TRBV7-2; D perhaps matches TRBD2 (6 bases). The CDR3 is made up of 14 amino acids. Germline CDR1 reads SGHTA; CDR2 reads FQGNSA. V lost 1 base and J 2 bases, leaving 9 bases between the germline ends. CDR3 loop: CASSLGGVAYEQYF. The CDR3 DNA follows: TGTGCCAGCAGCTTAGGGGGGGTCGCCTACGAGCAGTACTTC.

The rearrangement uses TRBV6-2 or TRBV6-3 and TRBJ2-1; TRBD2 matches 10 bases. This CDR3 spans 15 amino acids. The V segment lost 2 bases and the J segment 7 bases; nucleotides outside the gene matches: 5. The germline gives CDR1 MNHEY, CDR2 SVGEGT. Written as DNA, the CDR3 is TGTGCCAGCAGTTACGACCTAGCGGGGGTTAATGAGCAGTTCTTC. Amino acid sequence: CASSYDLAGVNEQFF.

In regard to this clonotype: Relative to the germline gene, one junction end is altered; a read error may explain this. The rearrangement uses TRBV2 and TRBJ1-1, with 8 bases fitting TRBD1. In germline, CDR1 is SNHLY, CDR2 FYNNEI. CDR3 length: 13 amino acids. The CDR3: CVSRGQANTEAFF. CDR3 nucleotides: TGTGTCAGCAGGGGACAGGCGAACACTGAAGCTTTCTTT.

CDR3 amino acids: CASSQEGTSGYNEQFF. The CDR3 DNA reads TGCGCCAGCAGCCAAGAAGGGACTAGCGGCTACAATGAGCAGTTCTTC. The genes are TRBV4-1 and TRBJ2-1, with TRBD2 matching over 11 bases. Germline V CDR1 and CDR2: MGHRA, YSYEKL. V trimming: 0 bases; J trimming: 3 bases; junction bases outside the gene matches: 1. The CDR3 runs 16 residues.

The chain couples TRBV28 to TRBJ2-1; 12 bases match TRBD1. V dropped 5 bases and J dropped 0; count of bases not matched to a gene: 14. Germline V gene lookup returns CDR1 MDHEN and CDR2 SYDVKM. This CDR3 spans 20 amino acids. As DNA, the CDR3 is TGTGCCAGCAGTCCCGGTGCGGGACAGGGGGCAGCGGACTCCTACAATGAGCAGTTCTTC. Protein: CASSPGAGQGAADSYNEQFF.

The V and J genes are TRBV7-2 and TRBJ2-7, with 11 bases fitting TRBD2. The length of the CDR3 is 17 residues. Looked up from germline, CDR1 is SGHTA and CDR2 is FQGNSA. V was clipped by 3 bases and J by 3 bases; unmatched bases: 10. CDR3 protein: CASSFQTSGGIFYEQYF. Written as DNA, the CDR3 is TGTGCCAGCAGCTTCCAAACTAGCGGGGGAATTTTCTACGAGCAGTACTTC.

A few counts support this clonotype. V usage is TRBV20-1 and J usage is TRBJ2-7; possible D gene TRBD1, 6 bases. The ends were cut back, 6 bases at V and 3 bases at J, with 18 bases in the middle. Looked up from germline, CDR1 is DFQATT and CDR2 is SNEGSKA (reference sequence). The CDR3 is 14 amino acids. The CDR3 DNA is TGCAGTGCCAGACCCCTGGACAGCTTCTACGAGCAGTACTTC. It yields the protein CSARPLDSFYEQYF.

This clonotype was detected only a few times. CDR3 protein: CASSPESGGAATQYF. CDR3 DNA: TGTGCCAGCAGCCCCGAAAGCGGGGGGGCAGCTACGCAGTATTTT. The V call is TRBV7-2, the J call TRBJ2-3; 10 positions match TRBD2. V was clipped by 5 bases and J by 8 bases; unmatched bases: 10. The CDR3 has 15 residues. Germline CDR1 SGHTA, CDR2 FQGNSA. The complete variable domain, with remaining parts taken from reference TRBV7-2 and TRBJ2-3, reads GAGVSQSPSNKVTEKGKDVELRCDPISGHTALYWYRQSLGQGLEFLIYFQGNSAPDKSGLPSDRFSAERTGGSVSTLTIQRTQQEDSAVYLCASSPESGGAATQYFGPGTRLTVL.

This CDR3 reads CASSAGRDSGSWYEQYF. In DNA form, the CDR3 reads TGTGCCAGCAGTGCAGGCCGGGACAGCGGGTCTTGGTACGAGCAGTACTTC. This chain links TRBV6-1 with TRBJ2-7; TRBD1 might be the D (7 bases). V was shortened by 4 bases and J by 4 bases, with 23 bases between the two germline ends. Per the germline V gene, CDR1 is MNHNS and CDR2 is SASEGT. The CDR3 contains 17 residues.

The CDR3 DNA reads as TGTGCCATCAGTGAGGGGCTAGCGGAGTACAATGAGCAGTTCTTC. Translating gives CAISEGLAEYNEQFF. The rearrangement links TRBV10-3 to TRBJ2-1; 7 positions agree with TRBD2. The CDR3 sequence is 15 residues long. V lost 2 bases, J lost 4 bases, and 5 bases stayed unmatched. In germline, CDR1 is ENHRY, CDR2 SYGVKD.

This clonotype was counted a few times. The chain carries TRBV5-1 and TRBJ2-7; D tentatively reads TRBD1 or TRBD2 (6 bases each). V lost 3 bases, J lost 0 bases, and 10 bases lay in between. The germline V gene encodes CDR1 SGHRS and CDR2 YFSETQ. CDR3 size: 14 residues. The DNA for the CDR3 is TGCGCCAGCAGCTGGGGGGCGAGCTCCTACGAGCAGTACTTC. It specifies CASSWGASSYEQYF. Full variable domain (rest looked up from reference TRBV5-1 and TRBJ2-7): KAGVTQTPRYLIKTRGQQVTLSCSPISGHRSVSWYQQTPGQGLQFLFEYFSETQRNKGNFPGRFSGRQFSNSRSEMNVSTLELGDSALYLCASSWGASSYEQYFGPGTRLTVT.